This T cell receptor (beta chain) was captured by sequencing in a study of T cell responses to AZD1222 COVID-19 vaccine. Across the whole study: Analysis merged second doses at about 4 or about 12 weeks. General study results and limits: Just a handful of people given AZD1222 tested seropositive at baseline. Close to half of spike-specific TCRs reportedly recognize unmutated variant regions. When two AZD1222 doses had been given, Spike-specific TCR breadth and depth rose.

Libraries were prepared by immunoSEQ multiplex PCR; TCRdb keeps only in-frame clonotypes and omits some of them. This repertoire shows approximately 110,000 clones, 70% to 85% found once; its top ten account for 5.5% to 8%. With regard to this clone: Its antigen is as yet unknown.

Germline loops: CDR1 MDHEN, CDR2 SYDVKM. Trimming took 2 bases from V and 2 from J, leaving 10 bases between them. The CDR3 sequence is 15 residues long. The rearrangement links TRBV28 to TRBJ1-5; no clear D gene. The material sequenced was peripheral blood, taken on day 0 of AZD1222 vaccination. This receptor was taken from an adult in good health. The CDR3 region is CASSLPPRGNQPQHF. For the CDR3, the DNA is TGTGCCAGCAGTTTACCTCCTAGGGGCAATCAGCCCCAGCATTTT.